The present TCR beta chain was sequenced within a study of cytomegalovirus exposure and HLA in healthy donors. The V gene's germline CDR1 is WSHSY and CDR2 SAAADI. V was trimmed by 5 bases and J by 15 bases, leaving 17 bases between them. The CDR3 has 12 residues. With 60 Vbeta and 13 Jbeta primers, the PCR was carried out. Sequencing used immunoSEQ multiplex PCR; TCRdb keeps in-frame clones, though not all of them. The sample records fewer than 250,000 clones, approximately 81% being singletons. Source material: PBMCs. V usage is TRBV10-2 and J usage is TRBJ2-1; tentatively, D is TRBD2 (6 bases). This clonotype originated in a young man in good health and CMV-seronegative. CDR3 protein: CASSTQGLPRFF. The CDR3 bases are TGCGCCAGCAGTACGCAGGGACTGCCACGGTTCTTC.